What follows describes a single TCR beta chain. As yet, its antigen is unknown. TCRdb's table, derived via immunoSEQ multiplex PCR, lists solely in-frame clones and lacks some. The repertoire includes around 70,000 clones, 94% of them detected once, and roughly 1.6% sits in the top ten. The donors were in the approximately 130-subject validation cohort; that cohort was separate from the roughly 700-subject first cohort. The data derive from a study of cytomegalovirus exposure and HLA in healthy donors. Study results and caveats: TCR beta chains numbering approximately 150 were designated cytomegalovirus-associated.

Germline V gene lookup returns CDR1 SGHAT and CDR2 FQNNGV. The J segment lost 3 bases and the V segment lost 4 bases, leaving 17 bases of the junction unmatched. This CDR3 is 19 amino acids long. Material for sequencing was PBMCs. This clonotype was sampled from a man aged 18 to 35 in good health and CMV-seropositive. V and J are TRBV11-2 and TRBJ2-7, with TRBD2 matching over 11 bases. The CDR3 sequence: CASSSIAGGPGNRYYEQYF. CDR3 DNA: TGTGCCAGCAGCTCTATAGCGGGAGGGCCGGGTAATCGCTACTACGAGCAGTACTTC.